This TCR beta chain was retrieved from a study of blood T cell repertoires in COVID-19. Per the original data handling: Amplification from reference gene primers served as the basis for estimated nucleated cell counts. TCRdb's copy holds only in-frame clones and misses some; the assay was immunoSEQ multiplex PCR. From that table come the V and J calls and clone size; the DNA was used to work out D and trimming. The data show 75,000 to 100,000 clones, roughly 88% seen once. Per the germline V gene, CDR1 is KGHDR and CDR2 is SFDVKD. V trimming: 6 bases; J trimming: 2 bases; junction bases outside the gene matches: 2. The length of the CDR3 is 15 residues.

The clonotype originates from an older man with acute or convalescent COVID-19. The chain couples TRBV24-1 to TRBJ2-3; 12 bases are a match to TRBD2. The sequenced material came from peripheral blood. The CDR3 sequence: CATSLAGGATDTQYF. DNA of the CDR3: TGTGCCACCAGTCTAGCGGGGGGGGCCACAGATACGCAGTATTTT.